This entry concerns a single T cell receptor (beta chain). What it binds is not known. The data are from a study of cytotoxic CD8 clonotypes in ibrutinib-treated CLL. Study background: The patients, over ten relapsed/refractory and approximately 16 treatment-naive, included approximately 18 who were IGHV unmutated.

Findings and caveats of the study: Clonality increased at ibrutinib response and stayed stable in sustained remission. At progression, however, it fell back toward baseline.

The planned depth of sequencing spanned 1 in 200,000 to 1 in 1 million T cells. Data came from immunoSEQ multiplex PCR; TCRdb stores just in-frame clones and leaves some out. In the table there are some 98,000 clones, approximately 80% of which are singletons. The CDR3 sequence is 15 residues long. Germline V CDR1 and CDR2: SGHNT, YENEEA. The V and J ends lost 5 bases and 4 bases, in that order; junction bases with no gene match: 4. The receptor's source is a human donor with chronic lymphocytic leukemia. This chain links TRBV11-3 with TRBJ2-3, with 12 bases aligning to TRBD1. The material sequenced was PBMCs, taken after 12 months of ibrutinib treatment. The CDR3 DNA reads TGTGCCAGCAGCCCCGGGACAGGGGGCGCAGATACGCAGTATTTT. This encodes CASSPGTGGADTQYF.